This T cell receptor (beta chain) was identified during a study of T-cell memory formation after mild COVID-19. Overall study: In these data, TCR clusters were largely donor specific. Study-wide results and limits: While clones contracting from day 15 to 85 were balanced between CD4 and CD8, later expanders leaned CD4+. Mainly in CM and EM were contracting CD4+ clones; CD8+ were in EMRA.

TCRdb recomputed calls from the 5' RACE reads with MiXCR, one row per CDR3 protein. The repertoire consists of about 170,000 distinct CDR3 sequences, with 13% occurring once and the leading ten covering 3.3%. This clonotype was counted between two and nine times. What it recognizes is unknown. CDR3 length equals 15 residues. V dropped 0 bases and J dropped 7 bases, with 12 bases sitting between them. Germline V gene sequence: CDR1 ENHRY, CDR2 SYGVKD. The material sequenced was PBMCs or a T cell subset sorted from them (not recorded which). The clonotype was recovered from a man between 18 and 29 years old who had mild COVID-19 (a few samples of this study predate the infection). Cell type and time point are not known. This rearrangement joins TRBV10-3 to TRBJ2-2; D remains unclear. CDR3: CAISESPPTGGELFF. The CDR3 DNA is TGTGCCATCAGTGAGTCACCTCCAACCGGCGGGGAGCTGTTTTTT.